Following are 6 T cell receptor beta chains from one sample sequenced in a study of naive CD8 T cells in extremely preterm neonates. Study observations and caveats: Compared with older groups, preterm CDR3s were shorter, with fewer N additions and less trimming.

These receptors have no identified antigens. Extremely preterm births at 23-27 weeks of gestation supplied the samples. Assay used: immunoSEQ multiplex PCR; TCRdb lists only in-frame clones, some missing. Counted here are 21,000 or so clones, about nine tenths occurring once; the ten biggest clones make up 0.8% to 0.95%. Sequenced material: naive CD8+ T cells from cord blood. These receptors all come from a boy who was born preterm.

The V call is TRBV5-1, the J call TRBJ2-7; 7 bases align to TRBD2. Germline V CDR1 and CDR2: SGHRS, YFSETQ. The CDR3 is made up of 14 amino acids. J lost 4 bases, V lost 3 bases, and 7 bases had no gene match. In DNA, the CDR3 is TGCGCCAGCAGCTGGACGGGGGGTGCGTACGAGCAGTACTTC. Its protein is CASSWTGGAYEQYF.

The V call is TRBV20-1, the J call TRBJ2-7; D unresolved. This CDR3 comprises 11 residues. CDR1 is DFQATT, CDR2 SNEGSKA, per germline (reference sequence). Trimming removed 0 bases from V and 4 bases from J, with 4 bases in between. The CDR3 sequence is CSARDKYEQYF. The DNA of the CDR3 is TGCAGTGCTAGAGACAAATACGAGCAGTACTTC.

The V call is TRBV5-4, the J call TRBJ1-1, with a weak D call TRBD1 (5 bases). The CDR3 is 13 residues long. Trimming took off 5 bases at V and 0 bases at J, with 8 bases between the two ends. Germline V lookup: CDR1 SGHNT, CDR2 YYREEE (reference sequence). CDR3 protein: CASRTALNTEAFF. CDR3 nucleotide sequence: TGTGCCAGCAGGACAGCCTTGAACACTGAAGCTTTCTTT. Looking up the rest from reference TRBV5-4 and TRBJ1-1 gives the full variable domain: ETGVTQSPTHLIKTRGQQVTLRCSSQSGHNTVSWYQQALGQGPQFIFQYYREEENGRGNFPPRFSGLQFPNYSSELNVNALELDDSALYLCASRTALNTEAFFGQGTRLTVV.

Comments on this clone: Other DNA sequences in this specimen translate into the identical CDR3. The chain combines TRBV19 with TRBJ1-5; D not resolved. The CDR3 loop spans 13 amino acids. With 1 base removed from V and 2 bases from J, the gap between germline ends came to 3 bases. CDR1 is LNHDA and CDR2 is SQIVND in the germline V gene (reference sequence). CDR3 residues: CASSIGGNQPQHF. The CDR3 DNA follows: TGTGCCAGTAGTATAGGGGGCAATCAGCCCCAGCATTTT.

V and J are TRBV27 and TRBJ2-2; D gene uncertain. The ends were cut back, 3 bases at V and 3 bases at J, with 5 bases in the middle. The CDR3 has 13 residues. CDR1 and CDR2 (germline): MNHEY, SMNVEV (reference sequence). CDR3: CASSFRHTGELFF. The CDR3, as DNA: TGTGCCAGCAGTTTTAGGCACACCGGGGAGCTGTTTTTT.

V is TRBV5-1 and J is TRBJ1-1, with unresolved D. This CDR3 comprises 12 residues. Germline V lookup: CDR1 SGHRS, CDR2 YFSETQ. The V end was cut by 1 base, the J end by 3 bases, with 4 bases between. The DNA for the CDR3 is TGCGCCAGCAGCTTGACAGACACTGAAGCTTTCTTT. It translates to CASSLTDTEAFF.